This T cell receptor beta chain is drawn from a study of neoadjuvant anti-PD-1 for oral cavity cancer. Study-wide background: Patients without progression received a fourth nivolumab dose around day 43, then surgical resection on days 50-56.

This table comes from immunoSEQ multiplex PCR, and its TCRdb copy is limited to in-frame clones, with some not included. The profile covers around 81,000 clones, with roughly 80% appearing a single time and about 2.9% taken by the ten largest. Germline V gene data show CDR1 as SQVTM and CDR2 as ANQGSEA. V lost 4 bases and J lost 7; bases outside the gene matches: 9. This CDR3 is 16 amino acids long. The input for sequencing was PBMCs, taken before nivolumab (anti-PD-1) treatment. The rearrangement links TRBV29-1 to TRBJ2-1; 14 bases map to TRBD2. This receptor was obtained from a person between 40 and 80 years old with oral cavity squamous cell carcinoma. The CDR3 coding sequence is TGCAGCGTTGCGGGACTAGCGGGAGTTGGGGGGAATGAGCAGTTCTTC. The encoded protein is CSVAGLAGVGGNEQFF.